The 17 T cell receptor beta chains below were found in one sample sequenced in a study of cytomegalovirus exposure and HLA in healthy donors. A multiplex PCR was run with 60 Vbeta primers and 13 Jbeta primers. Sequenced by immunoSEQ multiplex PCR; TCRdb stores in-frame clones only, minus some. The data hold approximately 120,000 clones, with around 80% observed a single time. Sequenced material: PBMCs. The receptors shown here come from a female donor in good health and CMV-seronegative.

The chain employs TRBV30 and TRBJ1-6; the D is unclear. The V gene's germline CDR1 is GTSNPN and CDR2 SVGIG (reference sequence). V lost 4 bases and J 5 bases, leaving 9 bases between the germline ends. The length of the CDR3 is 13 residues. Written as DNA, the CDR3 is TGTGCCTGGACGCGGGGAAATAATTCACCCCTCCACTTT. This codes for CAWTRGNNSPLHF. Supplemented by reference TRBV30 and TRBJ1-6, the full variable domain reads SQTIHQWPATLVQPVGSPLSLECTVEGTSNPNLYWYRQAAGRGLQLLFYSVGIGQISSEVPQNLSASRPQDRQFILSSKKLLLSDSGFYLCAWTRGNNSPLHFGNGTRLTVT.

The chain uses TRBV28 and TRBJ2-7; possibly TRBD2 for D (5 bases). The CDR3 spans 13 residues. The germline CDR1 and CDR2 sequences are MDHEN and SYDVKM. V lost 3 bases to trimming and J lost 3 bases, with 9 bases between them. In DNA, the CDR3 is TGTGCCAGCAGTTTGCTAGCATTCTACGAGCAGTACTTC. Its protein is CASSLLAFYEQYF.

The count of this clone is one. The CDR3: CASSEIGGPIGNEQFF. The CDR3 nucleotides are TGTGCCAGCAGCGAAATAGGGGGACCTATAGGCAATGAGCAGTTCTTC. V is TRBV9 and J is TRBJ2-1; the D gene is possibly TRBD1 (6 bases). This CDR3 spans 16 amino acids. Germline V lookup: CDR1 SGDLS, CDR2 YYNGEE. V lost 3 bases and J 6 bases, leaving 19 bases between the germline ends.

The V gene is TRBV5-5, the J gene TRBJ2-7; D might be TRBD2 (6 bases). CDR1 and CDR2 from the germline V gene are SGHKS and YYEKEE (reference sequence). This CDR3 region has 14 residues. The germline V and J ends were trimmed by 0 bases and 6 bases, with 13 bases remaining between them. CDR3 amino acids: CASSLGGARGEQYF. The CDR3 DNA reads as TGTGCCAGCAGCTTGGGCGGGGCTCGGGGCGAGCAGTACTTC.

V and J are TRBV5-6 and TRBJ1-2, with D perhaps matching TRBD1 (6 bases). CDR3 length: 13 residues. Germline CDR1 is SGHDT and CDR2 is YYEEEE. The V end was cut by 1 base, the J end by 4 bases, with 8 bases between. The CDR3 is CASSLTGPYGYTF. The CDR3 nucleotides read TGTGCCAGCAGCTTGACAGGGCCCTATGGCTACACCTTC.

The chain recombines TRBV2 with TRBJ1-5; weak D call: TRBD1 (5 bases). V gave up 4 bases and J gave up 1 base, with 8 bases separating them. This CDR3 contains 14 residues. Germline values: CDR1 SNHLY, CDR2 FYNNEI. CDR3 sequence reads: CASSGTLSNQPQHF. CDR3 sequence (DNA): TGTGCCAGCAGTGGGACATTAAGCAATCAGCCCCAGCATTTT.

This rearrangement joins TRBV19 to TRBJ2-3, with unresolved D. The CDR3 is 13 amino acids. Trimming cost V 4 bases and J 4 bases, with 9 bases left between them. CDR1 and CDR2 (germline): LNHDA, SQIVND (reference sequence). This CDR3 is CASSRSHPDTQYF. CDR3 bases: TGTGCCAGTAGTAGAAGCCACCCAGATACGCAGTATTTT.

J is TRBJ2-7 and V is TRBV6-1; 12 positions match TRBD2. Looked up from germline, CDR1 is MNHNS and CDR2 is SASEGT. The CDR3 contains 14 residues. The V and J ends lost 5 bases and 5 bases, in that order; junction bases with no gene match: 4. The CDR3 protein is CASSKGLAGDEQYF. The CDR3 DNA reads as TGTGCCAGCAGTAAGGGACTAGCGGGTGACGAGCAGTACTTC.

V usage is TRBV14 and J usage is TRBJ1-1; D gene unclear. Germline loops: CDR1 SGHDN, CDR2 FVKESK. Trimming took 2 bases from V and 4 from J, leaving 14 bases between them. This CDR3 region has 15 residues. Written as DNA, the CDR3 is TGTGCCAGCAGCCAACTTTTCGGCTCGGGCACTGAAGCTTTCTTT. It translates to CASSQLFGSGTEAFF.

The rearrangement joins TRBV7-9 to TRBJ1-1; D gene unclear. Looked up from germline, CDR1 is SEHNR and CDR2 is FQNEAQ (reference sequence). V lost 7 bases and J lost 2, with 14 bases in between. The CDR3 totals 14 residues. This chain's CDR3 is CASTAKEINTEAFF. The CDR3 DNA sequence: TGTGCCAGCACCGCGAAGGAGATTAACACTGAAGCTTTCTTT. The whole variable domain, remainder taken from reference TRBV7-9 and TRBJ1-1, is DTGVSQNPRHKITKRGQNVTFRCDPISEHNRLYWYRQTLGQGPEFLTYFQNEAQLEKSRLLSDRFSAERPKGSFSTLEIQRTEQGDSAMYLCASTAKEINTEAFFGQGTRLTVV.

This clone was found a few times. The CDR3 loop reads CASSPVLAGGFTDTQYF. CDR3 DNA: TGCGCCAGCAGCCCGGTGCTAGCGGGAGGCTTCACAGATACGCAGTATTTT. The chain links TRBV5-1 to TRBJ2-3, with 11 positions matching TRBD2. Germline lookup yields CDR1 SGHRS and CDR2 YFSETQ. With V trimmed by 4 bases and J by 2 bases, 9 bases remained unmatched. The CDR3 totals 17 residues.

This clone was counted a few times. V is TRBV2 and J is TRBJ2-1, with 12 bases identical to TRBD1. Germline-derived CDR1 and CDR2 are SNHLY and FYNNEI. CDR3 length: 15 amino acids. The V gene end was trimmed by 6 bases and the J gene end by 9 bases; junction bases not matched to a gene: 9. CDR3 DNA sequence: TGTGCCAGCAGAATGGGACAGGGGGCAGGTGGTGAGCAGTTCTTC. Protein sequence: CASRMGQGAGGEQFF.

This clone was seen once. The chain has TRBV7-8 and TRBJ2-1, with TRBD2 matching 12 bases. The CDR3 contains 16 residues. CDR1 is SGHVS and CDR2 is FQNEAQ in the germline V gene. V dropped 5 bases and J dropped 2; count of bases not matched to a gene: 4. The CDR3 sequence is CASSALAGGPYNEQFF. The CDR3 bases are TGTGCCAGCAGCGCACTAGCGGGAGGACCCTACAATGAGCAGTTCTTC.

The genes are TRBV7-3 and TRBJ1-6; D remains ambiguous. The germline V gene encodes CDR1 SGHTA and CDR2 FQGTGA. Trimming removed 7 bases from V and 15 bases from J, with 16 bases in between. The CDR3 is 12 residues long. CDR3 amino acids: CASIGVPGLLHF. CDR3 nucleotides: TGTGCCAGCATAGGAGTCCCCGGTCTCCTCCACTTT.

The chain uses TRBV7-9 and TRBJ2-7, with TRBD2 identical over 10 bases. V lost 6 bases to trimming and J lost 7 bases; unmatched junction nucleotides: 15. Germline-derived CDR1 and CDR2 are SEHNR and FQNEAQ (reference sequence). The CDR3 loop spans 16 amino acids. In nucleotides, the CDR3 is TGTGCCAGCAGACCAGAAGGGGTAGGGACTAGCGCGGAGCAGTACTTC. Amino acids: CASRPEGVGTSAEQYF.

V usage is TRBV6-1 and J usage is TRBJ1-1, with 7 bases that match TRBD1. V was clipped by 6 bases and J by 1 base; unmatched bases: 8. Germline CDR1 is MNHNS and CDR2 is SASEGT. The CDR3 has 15 residues. DNA for the CDR3: TGTGCCAGCAGGCTTCAAACAGGGGAGAACACTGAAGCTTTCTTT. Translation: CASRLQTGENTEAFF.

The rearrangement uses TRBV7-9 and TRBJ1-2; D unresolved. The CDR3 sequence is 14 residues long. CDR1 and CDR2 from the germline V gene are SEHNR and FQNEAQ (reference sequence). Trimming removed 5 bases from V and 4 bases from J, with 14 bases in between. CDR3 DNA sequence: TGTGCCAGCAGCCAGAGAGAAGCGGGCTATGGCTACACCTTC. Translation gives CASSQREAGYGYTF.